This TCR beta chain was sequenced during a study of blood T cell repertoires in COVID-19. Measured with immunoSEQ multiplex PCR; TCRdb has only the in-frame clones, and not every one. The data show 250,000 or so clones, with 91% seen just once and about 3% held by the top ten. V dropped 0 bases and J dropped 2; count of bases not matched to a gene: 7. The CDR3 extends over 16 amino acids. CDR1 and CDR2 (germline): SNHLY, FYNNEI. The participants were between about 18 and 89 years old and came from some 23 US areas. Clinical histories supplied by participants themselves formed the basis of cohort assignment. During the 2 weeks before they entered the study, exposed participants had met someone with a PCR-confirmed or clinician-diagnosed COVID-19 case.

Sequenced input: PBMCs or T cells enriched from blood (not recorded which). The chain uses TRBV2 and TRBJ2-7, with TRBD1 matching over 7 bases. This clonotype was sampled from a man between 35 and 55 years old who had been exposed to COVID-19. CDR3 residues: CASSEALGRGTYEQYF. Written as DNA, the CDR3 is TGTGCCAGCAGTGAAGCATTGGGCAGGGGGACCTACGAGCAGTACTTC.